The T cell receptor (beta chain) described here comes from a study of T cells in Graves' hyperthyroidism and ophthalmopathy. There were TCR beta CDR3 regions amplified from RNA transcripts. HTBI primers drove first-round RT-PCR of the TCR CDR3. TCRdb reprocessed the multiplex PCR reads with MiXCR, giving one entry per CDR3 protein. Here the sample spans some 600,000 distinct CDR3 sequences, roughly 14% being singletons. This clonotype has only a few counts. This CDR3 contains 15 residues. Germline V gene lookup returns CDR1 MNHEY and CDR2 SVGEGT. The J segment lost 4 bases and the V segment lost 5 bases, leaving 5 bases of the junction unmatched.

This clonotype originated in a woman aged 25 to 39 with Graves' hyperthyroidism that later progressed to Graves' ophthalmopathy. Sample: blood. The chain uses TRBV6-2 or TRBV6-3 and TRBJ2-1, with 10 bases lining up with TRBD2. The DNA for the CDR3 is TGTGCCAGCAGTCAGGGGACTAGCGCGTACAATGAGCAGTTCTTC. It yields the protein CASSQGTSAYNEQFF.